Listed here are 22 T cell receptor beta chains from one sample, sequenced in a study of T cells in women clearing cervical HPV infection. This table comes from immunoSEQ multiplex PCR, and its TCRdb copy is limited to in-frame clones, with some not included. Here the sample table reports tens of thousands of clones. Material: blood buffy coat. These receptor sequences come from a woman between 18 and 70 years old with a cervical HPV16 infection that either progressed to CIN3+ or cleared (not recorded which).

Concerning this clone itself: The read gets to within 3 residues of the CDR3 end, and the germline J gene fills in the rest. The chain is built from TRBV2 and TRBJ2-7, with D uncertain. Trimming removed 5 bases at V and 4 bases at J, with 6 bases between. This CDR3 has 11 residues. Germline CDR1 reads SNHLY; CDR2 reads FYNNEI. CDR3 sequence reads: CASSPQYEQYF. The sequenced CDR3 bases are TGTGCCAGCAGTCCCCAGTACGAG.

A word on this clone: The CDR3 end falls 3 residues outside the read, so it is completed with the germline J gene. The V gene is TRBV7-6, the J gene TRBJ1-3, with 9 bases fitting TRBD1. V lost 4 bases to trimming and J lost 9 bases; unmatched junction nucleotides: 10. There are 15 residues in the CDR3. Germline loops: CDR1 SGHVS, CDR2 FNYEAQ. This chain's CDR3 is CASSSTLTGGPTIYF. Incomplete CDR3 DNA: TGTGCCAGCAGCTCTACTTTGACAGGGGGACCCACC.

As for this clone: The CDR3 end falls 3 residues outside the read, so it is completed with the germline J gene. The genes are TRBV6-2 or TRBV6-3 and TRBJ2-7, with 11 nucleotides matching TRBD2. CDR1 and CDR2 (germline): MNHEY, SVGEGT. This CDR3 has 17 amino acids. The V segment lost 7 bases and the J segment 1 base; nucleotides outside the gene matches: 12. CDR3 bases read: TGTGCCAGCACCAGCCGACTAGCGGGGTCCTCTTCCTACGAG. Protein: CASTSRLAGSSSYE. The CDR3 as a whole reads CASTSRLAGSSSYEQYF.

Turning to this clone: The CDR3 is cut off 3 residues early in the read; its end comes from the germline J gene. V is TRBV5-1 and J is TRBJ2-7; 8 positions match TRBD1. The germline gives CDR1 SGHRS, CDR2 YFSETQ. The CDR3 runs to 15 residues. J was trimmed by 2 bases and V by 4 bases; bases with no gene match: 8. CDR3 residues: CASSPLTGETYEQYF. The CDR3 DNA, read in part, is TGCGCCAGCAGCCCCCTGACAGGGGAGACCTACGAG. The variable domain in full, with the rest retrieved from reference TRBV5-1 and TRBJ2-7, is KAGVTQTPRYLIKTRGQQVTLSCSPISGHRSVSWYQQTPGQGLQFLFEYFSETQRNKGNFPGRFSGRQFSNSRSEMNVSTLELGDSALYLCASSPLTGETYEQYFGPGTRLTVT.

As concerns this clone: Germline is not matched at one junction end, which may reflect a read error. The read ends 3 residues early relative to the CDR3; the germline J gene fills the gap. The J gene is TRBJ2-3, the V gene TRBV4-2; 10 nucleotides align to TRBD2. CDR3 size: 16 residues. Looked up from germline, CDR1 is LGHNA and CDR2 is YNFKEQ. CDR3 DNA (partial): TGCGCCAGCAGCCCGCTCCAAGCGGGGGGGCCAGATACG. This gives the protein CASSPLQAGGPDT. The CDR3 in its entirety is CASSPLQAGGPDTQYF.

The part of the CDR3 DNA that was read is TGTGCCAGTAGTAGGCTACTACGACAGGCAGATGGCAAAGGCCATGGC. Translation: CASSRLLRQADGKGHG. The whole CDR3 sequence reads CASSRLLRQADGKGHGYTF. V usage is TRBV19 and J usage is TRBJ1-2; D perhaps matches TRBD1 (6 bases). Read sequence stops 3 residues before the CDR3 end, and the germline J gene provides the missing end. The CDR3 contains 19 residues. Per germline, CDR1 LNHDA and CDR2 SQIVND (reference sequence). V lost 4 bases to trimming and J lost 6 bases, with 30 bases between them.

As to this clone: The observed sequence ends 3 residues before the CDR3 terminus, with the missing tail filled in from the germline J gene. This chain links TRBV4-1 with TRBJ2-3; D is perhaps TRBD2 (7 bases). Trimming shortened V by 1 base and J by 6 bases, and 11 bases separated the two germline ends. The CDR3 totals 14 residues. Germline loops: CDR1 MGHRA, CDR2 YSYEKL. CDR3 DNA (partial): TGCGCCAGCAGCCAAGTTCGCGGGGGCGATACG. Its translation: CASSQVRGGDT. In full, the CDR3 is CASSQVRGGDTQYF.

In regard to this clone: The read terminates 3 residues ahead of where the CDR3 ends, so the germline J gene completes it. This rearrangement joins TRBV7-9 to TRBJ1-2; 7 bases line up with TRBD1. The CDR3 runs 14 residues. Germline-derived CDR1 and CDR2 are SEHNR and FQNEAQ (reference sequence). The CDR3 is CASRPPLTGRGYTF. CDR3 DNA, as far as it was read: TGTGCCAGCAGACCGCCTCTGACAGGGAGAGGC.

A note on this clone: Read coverage stops 3 residues before the CDR3 terminus; the germline J gene supplies the remainder. The V call is TRBV30, the J call TRBJ2-4; 7 nucleotides line up with TRBD1. Germline lookup yields CDR1 GTSNPN and CDR2 SVGIG (reference sequence). CDR3 size: 16 residues. CDR3 bases read: TGTGCCTGGGAAAAACAATTCTTGGGACAGCACTATGGT. Its protein is CAWEKQFLGQHYG. From start to end, the CDR3 is CAWEKQFLGQHYGQYF.

With regard to this clone: Compared with germline, one end of the junction differs, possibly owing to a read error. The read ends 3 residues early relative to the CDR3; the germline J gene fills the gap. This CDR3 is also generated by other DNA sequences in the sample. The chain has TRBV14 and TRBJ1-3; 10 nucleotides agree with TRBD1. This CDR3 is built from 15 residues. Germline loops: CDR1 SGHDN, CDR2 FVKESK. The DNA read from the CDR3 is TGTGCCAGCAGCCAAGACGGGACAGGGGTCAACACT. Amino acid sequence: CASSQDGTGVNT. The CDR3, in full, reads CASSQDGTGVNTIYF. Using reference TRBV14 and TRBJ1-3 for the parts outside the CDR3, the full variable domain is EAGVTQFPSHSVIEKGQTVTLRCDPISGHDNLYWYRRVMGKEIKFLLHFVKESKQDESGMPNNRFLAERTGGTYSTLKVQPAELEDSGVYFCASSQDGTGVNTIYFGEGSWLTVV.

Comment on this clone: The read ends 3 residues shy of where the CDR3 ends; the end is completed using the germline J gene. The V and J genes are TRBV6-2 or TRBV6-3 and TRBJ2-5, with 8 nucleotides matching TRBD2. The CDR3 is 14 residues long. The trim removed 6 bases at V and 5 bases at J, leaving 8 bases unmatched. Per the germline V gene, CDR1 is MNHEY and CDR2 is SVGEGT. The CDR3 region is CASRSRGARETQYF. The CDR3 DNA, read in part, is TGTGCCAGCAGATCGCGGGGGGCCCGGGAGACC.

Comments on this clone: Read coverage stops 3 residues before the CDR3 terminus; the germline J gene supplies the remainder. The gene calls are TRBV7-2 and TRBJ1-2; TRBD1 matches at 7 bases. Per germline, CDR1 SGHTA and CDR2 FQGNSA. The CDR3 runs 15 residues. With 5 bases clipped from V and 6 bases from J, the junction kept 12 bases outside the gene matches. The CDR3 loop reads CASSQGRGGANGYTF. Incomplete CDR3 DNA: TGTGCCAGCAGCCAGGGCCGAGGGGGCGCAAATGGC.

The sequenced CDR3 bases are TGCAGCGTTGCGGGTAGGGGACAGGGGGCTGGGGCCAACGTC. Protein sequence: CSVAGRGQGAGANV. The whole CDR3 protein reads CSVAGRGQGAGANVLTF. This chain joins TRBV29-1 and TRBJ2-6; 11 nucleotides agree with TRBD1. The CDR3 end is not reached by the read, which stops 3 residues before it; the germline J gene fills it in. CDR1 is SQVTM, CDR2 ANQGSEA, per germline. There are 17 residues in the CDR3. V shed 4 bases, J shed 2 bases, and the junction held 7 bases outside the gene matches.

To note about this clone: The read ends 3 residues early relative to the CDR3; the germline J gene fills the gap. The V and J genes are TRBV6-4 and TRBJ1-4; perhaps TRBD1 as D (6 bases). CDR1 MRHNA and CDR2 SNTAGT come from the germline V gene. The CDR3 totals 17 residues. Trimming cost V 6 bases and J 0 bases, with 17 bases left between them. CDR3 region: CASRDRFIVATNEKLFF. The part of the CDR3 DNA that was read is TGTGCCAGCAGGGACAGATTTATAGTTGCAACTAATGAAAAA.

Comment on this clone: The CDR3 goes on 3 residues after the read ends, and that part is filled in from the germline J gene. This rearrangement joins TRBV13 to TRBJ2-1; no reliable D call. This CDR3 is 17 amino acids long. Trimming left V 4 bases short and J 8 bases short, with 24 bases between. Looked up from germline, CDR1 is PRHDT and CDR2 is FYEKMQ (reference sequence). The DNA read from the CDR3 is TGTGCCAGCAGCTCCCAGTTGCAGGTCCCCGGTAGAGATGAG. Protein sequence: CASSSQLQVPGRDE. The complete CDR3 sequence is CASSSQLQVPGRDEQFF.

Concerning this clone itself: The read ends 3 residues early relative to the CDR3; the germline J gene fills the gap. The chain couples TRBV11-2 to TRBJ1-4; a weak D match, TRBD1 (5 bases). The CDR3 runs 14 residues. The germline V gene has CDR1 SGHAT and CDR2 FQNNGV. The sequenced part of the CDR3 DNA is TGTGCCAGCAGCTTAGCTGATGGGGCCAACGTA. It is translated as CASSLADGANV. The entire CDR3 is CASSLADGANVLFF.

CDR3 sequence reads: CASSPDRPNTGELFF. CDR3 bases read: TGTGCCAGCTCACCGGACAGACCGAACACCGGGGAG. The chain uses TRBV18 and TRBJ2-2, with D possibly TRBD1 on 6 matching bases. The read falls 3 residues short of the CDR3 end, and the missing part is taken from the germline J gene. Trimming took 3 bases from V and 0 from J, leaving 8 bases between them. The V gene's germline CDR1 is KGHSH and CDR2 LQKENI. The CDR3 sequence is 15 residues long.

Turning to this clone: The missing CDR3 end, 3 residues past where the read stops, is filled in from the germline J gene. The V call is TRBV7-2, the J call TRBJ2-7, with D uncertain. CDR1 and CDR2 (germline): SGHTA, FQGNSA. The CDR3 consists of 14 residues. V was pared by 0 bases and J by 2 bases, with 8 bases between. The CDR3 is CASSLARQAYEQYF. CDR3 DNA (partial): TGTGCCAGCAGCTTAGCACGGCAGGCCTACGAG.

Worth noting for this clone: The CDR3 is cut off 3 residues early in the read; its end comes from the germline J gene. The chain carries TRBV6-2 or TRBV6-3 and TRBJ2-7, with 7 bases matching TRBD2. Germline values: CDR1 MNHEY, CDR2 SVGEGT. CDR3 length: 14 amino acids. The ends lost 7 bases at V and 2 bases at J; junction bases unmatched: 8. The CDR3 region is CASNPLAEAYEQYF. Incomplete CDR3 DNA: TGTGCCAGCAACCCGCTAGCGGAAGCCTACGAG.

For this clone: The DNA ends 3 residues before the CDR3 does, and the rest of the CDR3 is filled in from the germline J gene. The chain links TRBV2 to TRBJ1-1, with 8 bases that match TRBD1. Per the germline V gene, CDR1 is SNHLY and CDR2 is FYNNEI. This CDR3 contains 13 residues. Trimming removed 6 bases from V and 4 bases from J; junction bases left unmatched: 4. This chain's CDR3 is CASRDDRGTEAFF. The CDR3 bases that were read are TGTGCCAGCAGGGATGACAGGGGCACTGAA.

Details on this clone: The CDR3 end is not reached by the read, which stops 3 residues before it; the germline J gene fills it in. The rearrangement links TRBV18 to TRBJ2-1; 11 nucleotides match TRBD1. Trimming cost V 8 bases and J 6 bases; bases outside gene matches: 3. Germline V lookup: CDR1 KGHSH, CDR2 LQKENI. The CDR3 extends over 13 amino acids. The CDR3 bases that were read are TGTGCCAGCCCCGGGACAGGGGGCAATGAG. Its protein product is CASPGTGGNE. The whole CDR3 sequence is CASPGTGGNEQFF.

As for this clone: The CDR3 goes on 3 residues after the read ends, and that part is filled in from the germline J gene. This sequence joins TRBV18 and TRBJ1-2; D is uncertain. CDR3 length: 17 amino acids. Germline lookup yields CDR1 KGHSH and CDR2 LQKENI. V gave up 4 bases and J gave up 5 bases, with 23 bases separating them. CDR3 DNA (partial): TGTGCCAGCTCACTCTTACTAGGGCCTAAACGGGTGTATGGC. Amino acid sequence: CASSLLLGPKRVYG. The whole CDR3 protein reads CASSLLLGPKRVYGYTF.